This T cell receptor beta chain was obtained from a study of read filtering for tumor transcriptome and immune sequencing (dated by TCRdb to 2020 to 2022). About the full investigation: Of the patients in the cohort, around 17 were male and approximately 15 were female, and their mean age was roughly 68 years, with a range of roughly 40 to 80. By revised international staging, eight or nine patients were R-ISS I, some 16 were R-ISS II and 6 or 7 were R-ISS III. After DNase treatment, whole-transcriptome libraries were prepared using the TruSeq RNA Access Library Prep Kit. Per sample, about 3.5 to 11 million TCR-region mapped reads were obtained with IR-seq, compared with only about 80 to 1,400 with RNA-seq. TCR repertoires obtained by targeted immune repertoire sequencing and by bulk whole-transcriptome sequencing performed on the same bone marrow samples were compared. One of the main goals was to work out a read-filtering strategy for immune repertoire data, in particular whether clonotypes backed by only a single read should be removed.

TCR libraries were constructed from approximately 360 ng RNA using the Immunoverse kit, and molecular barcoded adaptors covering alpha/delta and beta/gamma chains were employed. TCR library preparation used the same RNA that was used for transcriptome sequencing. Sequencing of the TCR libraries was done on an Illumina HiSeq 4000 with 2 x 150 cycles. The published analysis was carried out like this. With MiXCR, TCR reads were aligned to human V, D, J and C references and assembled into CDR3 clonotypes, with quality filtering and error correction included. Clonotype counts and gene usage diversity were analyzed with the tcR package in R. Raw mapping reads were checked after the RNA-seq reads had been mapped by STAR aligner version 2.5.3a onto the human GRCh37 genome. IR-seq fastq files were randomly downsampled with Seqtk 1.3 to test the effect of sequencing depth on detected clonotypes. The raw public data were reprocessed by TCRdb itself: fastp quality trimming at Q25, MiXCR clonotype calling, in-frame beta chains only. Each entry is one CDR3 protein sequence, shown with its most common DNA and genes. The V and J calls here are based on TCRdb, not the publication. The sample profile shows 7,000 to 10,000 distinct CDR3 sequences; more than 15% of them were found once. The ten biggest clones cover 25% to 30% of the sample.

The germline V gene encodes CDR1 DFQATT and CDR2 SNEGSKA (reference sequence). V is reduced by 5 bases and J by 2 bases, leaving a spacing of 3 bases between them. From the cysteine through the phenylalanine, the CDR3 covers 10 amino acids. The retained sequence is limited to the CDR3, 30 bases, with the frame set at the first base. Paper-wide results and their limitations: Single-read clonotypes made up around 82% of clonotypes but only roughly 3.6% of total reads in IR-seq, compared with approximately 75% of clonotypes and roughly 45% of reads in RNA-seq. IR-seq captured clonotypes at much higher depth and more reliably than RNA-seq, and smaller IR-seq throughput sufficed to identify most shared clonotypes. The sorted CD138-negative fraction was composed of a mixed bone marrow immune population rather than of purified T cells. Removing single-read clonotypes increased the correlation between IR-seq and RNA-seq shared clonotype proportions.

This clonotype registers as medium-sized (0.01 to 0.1%) within its sample. The antigen it binds to is not known. One base away there is no much larger clone; base qualities are not given. Each patient had bone marrow sampled at the time of active disease. Bone marrow mononuclear cells were isolated by Ficoll-Hypaque density gradient centrifugation. Myeloma plasma cells were removed and CD138-negative cells were obtained by negative selection following labeling with CD138 magnetic microbeads on a MACS separator. Flow cytometry with CD138 antibodies on an Attune NxT was used to check how pure the isolated cells were. Total RNA was extracted with TRIzol reagent and quantified with a NanoDrop spectrophotometer. For each patient, the CD138-negative bone marrow sample underwent paired RNA-seq and IR-seq.

The chain is assembled from TRBV20-1 and TRBJ2-5, with the D gene not confidently named. This sequence was found in a donor over 35 with multiple myeloma. Sequencing input: a population of CD138-negative cells sorted from bone marrow. The cell subset or site tag for this specimen amounts to: bone marrow mononuclear cells depleted of CD138+ plasma/myeloma cells by negative magnetic selection. The DNA sequence follows: TGCAGTGCTCAACAAGAGACCCAGTACTTC. This sequence encodes CSAQQETQYF.